This T cell receptor beta chain is drawn from a study of T cell repertoires in cytomegalovirus infection. TCRdb re-analysed the reads in MiXCR, keeping a single row per CDR3 protein. In the table there are approximately 89,000 distinct CDR3 sequences, roughly a quarter of which are singletons. V was clipped by 3 bases and J by 7 bases, with 19 bases between them. This CDR3 region has 16 residues. This clonotype occurred a few times. No antigen is known for it. The chain employs TRBV12-3 or TRBV12-4 and TRBJ1-5; TRBD1 might be the D (5 bases). The sequencing used CD8+ T cells from cultured PBMCs, collected from culture after CMV antigen stimulation. This clonotype was sampled from a human donor in good health (CMV status not recorded). Some clones in this sample may be carry-over from other donors' samples. The CDR3 bases are TGTGCCAGCAGTTTTACACTGGATGGCGGGGGACAGCCCCAGCATTTT. Residues: CASSFTLDGGGQPQHF.